This T cell receptor beta chain is drawn from a study of cytomegalovirus exposure and HLA in healthy donors. Study-wide findings and caveats: Likely technical artifact: a cluster of highly shared sequence variants. TCR beta V- and J-gene trimming, according to a later analysis, was linked to a missense DCLRE1C variant. Donor immune exposure was known only as CMV serostatus.

Germline CDR1 MNHNS, CDR2 SASEGT. This CDR3 comprises 13 residues. Germline trimming cut 11 bases from V and 3 bases from J; bases unmatched to any gene: 6. Remarks on this clone: Antigen unknown.

PCR employed 60 Vbeta and 13 Jbeta primers. Libraries were prepared by immunoSEQ multiplex PCR; TCRdb keeps only in-frame clonotypes and omits some of them. The sample consists of 120,000 to 150,000 clones, 70% of them appearing once. This clonotype originated in a woman in her 30s in good health and CMV-seronegative. The chain recombines TRBV6-1 with TRBJ2-3; 9 positions agree with TRBD1. The material sequenced was PBMCs. The CDR3 bases are TGTGCCGGTAGACAGGGGGGGACAGATACGCAGTATTTT. Translated, it gives CAGRQGGTDTQYF.